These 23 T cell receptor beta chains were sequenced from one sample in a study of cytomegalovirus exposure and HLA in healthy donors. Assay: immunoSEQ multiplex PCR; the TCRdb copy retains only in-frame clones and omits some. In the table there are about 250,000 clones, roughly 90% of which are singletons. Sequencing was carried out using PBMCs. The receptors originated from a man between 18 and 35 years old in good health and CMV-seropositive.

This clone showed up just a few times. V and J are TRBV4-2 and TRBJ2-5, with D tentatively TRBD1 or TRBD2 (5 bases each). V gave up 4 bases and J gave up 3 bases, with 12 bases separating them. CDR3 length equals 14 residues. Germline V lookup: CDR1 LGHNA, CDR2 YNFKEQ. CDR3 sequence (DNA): TGTGCCAGCAGCCCCGGGACCGGGAAAGAGACCCAGTACTTC. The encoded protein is CASSPGTGKETQYF.

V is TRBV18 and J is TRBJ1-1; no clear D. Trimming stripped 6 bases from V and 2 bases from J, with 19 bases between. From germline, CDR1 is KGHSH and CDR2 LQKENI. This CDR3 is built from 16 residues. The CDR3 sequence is CASSPHGPDTNTEAFF. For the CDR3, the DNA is TGTGCCAGCTCCCCTCATGGACCCGATACCAACACTGAAGCTTTCTTT.

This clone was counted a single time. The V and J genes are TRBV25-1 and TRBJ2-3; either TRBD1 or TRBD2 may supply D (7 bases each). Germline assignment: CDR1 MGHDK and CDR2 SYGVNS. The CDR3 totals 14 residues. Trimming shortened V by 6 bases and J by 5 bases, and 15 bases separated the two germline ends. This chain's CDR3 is CASSGEGALDTQYF. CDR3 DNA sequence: TGTGCCAGCAGCGGGGAGGGGGCGTTAGATACGCAGTATTTT.

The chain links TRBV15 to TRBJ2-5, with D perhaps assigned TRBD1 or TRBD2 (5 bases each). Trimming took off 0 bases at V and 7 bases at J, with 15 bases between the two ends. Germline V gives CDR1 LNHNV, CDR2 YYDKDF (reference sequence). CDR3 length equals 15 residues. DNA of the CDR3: TGTGCCACCAGCAGAGAAGGGATCGGGGCGGGGACCCAGTACTTC. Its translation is CATSREGIGAGTQYF.

CDR3 in DNA: TGCAGCGTCGAGGGGACTAGCTACAATGAGCAGTTCTTC. This sequence encodes CSVEGTSYNEQFF. The V call is TRBV29-1, the J call TRBJ2-1, with 8 bases aligning to TRBD2. V was pared by 6 bases and J by 3 bases, with 4 bases of the junction left unmatched. From germline, CDR1 is SQVTM and CDR2 ANQGSEA. This CDR3 contains 13 residues.

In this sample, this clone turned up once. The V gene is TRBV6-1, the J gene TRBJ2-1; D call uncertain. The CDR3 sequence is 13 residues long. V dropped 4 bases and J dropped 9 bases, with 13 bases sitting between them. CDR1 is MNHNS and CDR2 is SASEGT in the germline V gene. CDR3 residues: CASSVPSPSEQFF. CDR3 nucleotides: TGTGCCAGCAGTGTCCCCAGCCCCAGTGAGCAGTTCTTC.

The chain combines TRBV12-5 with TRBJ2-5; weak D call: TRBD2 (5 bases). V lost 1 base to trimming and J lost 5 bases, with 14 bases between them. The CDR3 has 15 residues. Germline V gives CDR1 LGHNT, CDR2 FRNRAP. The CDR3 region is CASGLGRASGETQYF. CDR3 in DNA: TGTGCTAGTGGTTTGGGCCGGGCCTCGGGGGAGACCCAGTACTTC.

The CDR3 coding sequence is TGTGCCAGCAGCTTGGACAGGGAGGCCACTGAAGCTTTCTTT. Protein: CASSLDREATEAFF. The chain combines TRBV5-4 with TRBJ1-1; D might be TRBD1 (6 bases). The length of the CDR3 is 14 residues. Trimming removed 0 bases at V and 4 bases at J, with 10 bases between. Germline CDR1 SGHNT, CDR2 YYREEE (reference sequence).

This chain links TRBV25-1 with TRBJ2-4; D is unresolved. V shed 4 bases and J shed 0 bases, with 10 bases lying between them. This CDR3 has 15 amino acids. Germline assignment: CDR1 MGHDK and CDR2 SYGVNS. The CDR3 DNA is TGTGCCAGCAGTGGGGTCTATTTAGCCAAAAACATTCAGTACTTC. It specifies CASSGVYLAKNIQYF.

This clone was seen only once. The CDR3 loop is CASSLRAVTDTQYF. Here the CDR3 DNA reads TGCGCCAGCAGCTTACGGGCGGTCACAGATACGCAGTATTTT. V usage is TRBV5-1 and J usage is TRBJ2-3; D is undetermined. This CDR3 is built from 14 residues. Germline loops: CDR1 SGHRS, CDR2 YFSETQ. Trimming stripped 2 bases from V and 2 bases from J, with 9 bases between.

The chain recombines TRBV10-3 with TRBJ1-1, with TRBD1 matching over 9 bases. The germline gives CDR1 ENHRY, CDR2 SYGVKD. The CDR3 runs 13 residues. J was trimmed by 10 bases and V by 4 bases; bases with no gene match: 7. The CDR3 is CAISGDRAVIAFF. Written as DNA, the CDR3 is TGTGCCATCAGTGGGGACAGGGCAGTCATAGCTTTCTTT.

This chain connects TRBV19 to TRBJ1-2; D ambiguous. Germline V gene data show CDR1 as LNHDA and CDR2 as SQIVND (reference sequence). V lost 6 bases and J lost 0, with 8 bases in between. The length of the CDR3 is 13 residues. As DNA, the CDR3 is TGTGCCAGTAGGGATTTAGCTAACTATGGCTACACCTTC. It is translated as CASRDLANYGYTF.

The CDR3 sequence is CAWSEGTGAFATNEKLFF. Written as DNA, the CDR3 is TGTGCCTGGAGTGAGGGGACAGGGGCATTCGCAACTAATGAAAAACTGTTTTTT. The gene calls are TRBV30 and TRBJ1-4, with 10 bases fitting TRBD1. Trimming removed 1 base from V and 0 bases from J; junction bases left unmatched: 8. CDR3 size: 18 residues. Germline assignment: CDR1 GTSNPN and CDR2 SVGIG (reference sequence).

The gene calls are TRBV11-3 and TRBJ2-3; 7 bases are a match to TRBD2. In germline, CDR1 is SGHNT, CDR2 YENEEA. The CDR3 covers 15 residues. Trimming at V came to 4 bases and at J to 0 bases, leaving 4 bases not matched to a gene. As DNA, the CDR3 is TGTGCCAGCAGCTACAGCGGGACTAGCACAGATACGCAGTATTTT. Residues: CASSYSGTSTDTQYF.

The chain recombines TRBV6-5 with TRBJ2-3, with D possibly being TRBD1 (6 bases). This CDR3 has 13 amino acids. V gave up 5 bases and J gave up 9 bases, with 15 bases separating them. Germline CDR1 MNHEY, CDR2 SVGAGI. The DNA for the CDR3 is TGTGCCAGCAGTCAGAGGGACACAAAAACGCAGTATTTT. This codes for CASSQRDTKTQYF.

The DNA of the CDR3 is TGTGCCAGCAGCAAAGGGTACAGCCGAAATCAGCCCCAGCATTTT. Encoded protein: CASSKGYSRNQPQHF. V gene TRBV21-1 combines with J gene TRBJ1-5; the table's D call TRBD1 went unverified against the DNA. TRBV21-1 is shown as a pseudogene. The CDR3 length is 15 residues.

For the CDR3, the DNA is TGTGCCAGCAGTGACCGATCGAATGACATTCAGTACTTC. As protein: CASSDRSNDIQYF. The J gene is TRBJ2-4, the V gene TRBV2; D not resolved. The CDR3 has 13 amino acids. The germline CDR1 and CDR2 sequences are SNHLY and FYNNEI. The V and J ends lost 3 bases and 8 bases respectively, with 11 bases between them.

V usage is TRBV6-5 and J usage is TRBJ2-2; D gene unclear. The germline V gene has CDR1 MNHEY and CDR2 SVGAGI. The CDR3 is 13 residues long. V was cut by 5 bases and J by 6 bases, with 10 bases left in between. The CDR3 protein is CASSPVLAGELFF. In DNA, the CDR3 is TGTGCCAGCAGTCCCGTACTCGCCGGGGAGCTGTTTTTT.

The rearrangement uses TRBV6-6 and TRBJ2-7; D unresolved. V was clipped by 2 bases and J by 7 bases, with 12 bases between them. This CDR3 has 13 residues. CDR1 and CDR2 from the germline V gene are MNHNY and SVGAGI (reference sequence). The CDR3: CASSYIGPWEQYF. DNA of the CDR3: TGTGCCAGCAGTTACATCGGCCCCTGGGAGCAGTACTTC.

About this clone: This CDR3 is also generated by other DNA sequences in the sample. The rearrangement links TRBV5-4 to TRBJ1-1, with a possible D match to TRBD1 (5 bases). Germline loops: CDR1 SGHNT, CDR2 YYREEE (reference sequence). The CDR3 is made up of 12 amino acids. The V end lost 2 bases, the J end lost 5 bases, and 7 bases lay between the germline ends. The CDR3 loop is CASSFGGTEAFF. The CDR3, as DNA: TGTGCCAGCAGCTTTGGGGGTACTGAAGCTTTCTTT.

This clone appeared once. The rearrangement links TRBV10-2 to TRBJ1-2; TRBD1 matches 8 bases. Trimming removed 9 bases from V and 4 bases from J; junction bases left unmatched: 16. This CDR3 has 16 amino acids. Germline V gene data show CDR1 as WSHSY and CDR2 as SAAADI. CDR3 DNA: TGCGCCAGTGCGGTTCTGGTGGGACAGGCTTCCTATGGCTACACCTTC. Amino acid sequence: CASAVLVGQASYGYTF.

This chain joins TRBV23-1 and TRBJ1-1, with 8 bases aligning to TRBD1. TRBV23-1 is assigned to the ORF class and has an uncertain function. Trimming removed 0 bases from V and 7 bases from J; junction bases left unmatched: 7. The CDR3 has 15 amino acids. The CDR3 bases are TGCGCCAGCAGTCAATCGGTTGGACAGGGAGGTGAAGCTTTCTTT. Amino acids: CASSQSVGQGGEAFF.

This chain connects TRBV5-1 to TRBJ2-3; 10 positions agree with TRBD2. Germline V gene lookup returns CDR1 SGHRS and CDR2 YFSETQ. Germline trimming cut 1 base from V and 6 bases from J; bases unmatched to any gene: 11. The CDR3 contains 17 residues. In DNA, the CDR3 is TGCGCCAGCAGCTTGCCCCTGCTAGCGGGAGAGAGGGATACGCAGTATTTT. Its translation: CASSLPLLAGERDTQYF.